The 16 T cell receptor beta chains in this list originate from one sample, sequenced in a study of human T cells and chemical hapten exposure. Time point described: patch test 1, 2 weeks after DPC sensitization. The treatment denotes: therapeutic diphenylcyclopropenone sensitization with weekly scalp DPC. Unfractionated whole blood was the source from which total RNA was extracted. TCRdb reprocessed the RACE reads with MiXCR, giving one entry per CDR3 protein. The table lists 42,000 or so distinct CDR3 sequences, under 5% of them singletons. Here the sequenced sample was whole blood, taken in connection with sensitization to the hapten diphenylcyclopropenone (DPC). These receptors came from a middle-aged man with alopecia areata. Some clones in this sample may be carry-over from other donors' samples.

This clonotype was detected ten times or more. J is TRBJ2-1 and V is TRBV5-4, with no clear D. Germline CDR1 reads SGHNT; CDR2 reads YYREEE (reference sequence). Trimming shortened V by 4 bases and J by 0 bases, and 20 bases separated the two germline ends. This CDR3 spans 18 amino acids. The CDR3 reads CASSNMPPSSSSYNEQFF. In DNA, the CDR3 is TGTGCCAGCAGCAATATGCCACCCTCTTCGAGCTCCTACAATGAGCAGTTCTTC.

This clonotype was found many times. The V gene is TRBV19, the J gene TRBJ2-2; D not resolved. Germline lookup yields CDR1 LNHDA and CDR2 SQIVND (reference sequence). V lost 9 bases and J 4 bases, leaving 9 bases between the germline ends. CDR3 length: 12 amino acids. The CDR3 nucleotides are TGTGCCAGCATGGGCAGCACCGGGGAGCTGTTTTTT. Translating gives CASMGSTGELFF. Full variable domain (missing parts from reference TRBV19 and TRBJ2-2): DGGITQSPKYLFRKEGQNVTLSCEQNLNHDAMYWYRQDPGQGLRLIYYSQIVNDFQKGDIAEGYSVSREKKESFPLTVTSAQKNPTAFYLCASMGSTGELFFGEGSRLTVL.

Many counts were recorded for this clonotype. The chain combines TRBV27 with TRBJ2-7, with 7 nucleotides matching TRBD1. The CDR3 length is 15 residues. Germline values: CDR1 MNHEY, CDR2 SMNVEV (reference sequence). With V trimmed by 5 bases and J by 3 bases, 10 bases remained unmatched. The CDR3 sequence: CASSPQTGSLYEQYF. In DNA form, the CDR3 reads TGTGCCAGCAGTCCACAGACAGGGTCCCTCTACGAGCAGTACTTC.

This clonotype was found many times. The chain combines TRBV5-1 with TRBJ2-1; 9 bases align to TRBD2. From germline, CDR1 is SGHRS and CDR2 YFSETQ. V trimming: 2 bases; J trimming: 6 bases; junction bases outside the gene matches: 0. This CDR3 is 13 amino acids long. CDR3 nucleotide sequence: TGCGCCAGCAGCTTAGCGGGAGGCAATGAGCAGTTCTTC. Its translation is CASSLAGGNEQFF.

As to this clonotype: This may come from a read error, since a much larger clone is one base off. The CDR3 DNA is TGCGGTGCTAGAACAGGGGGTGGGAAGGTGACCAAAAACATTCAGTACTTC. Translated, it gives CGARTGGGKVTKNIQYF. The chain joins TRBV20-1 to TRBJ2-4; TRBD1 agrees at 8 bases. CDR1 is DFQATT and CDR2 is SNEGSKA in the germline V gene (reference sequence). The CDR3 runs to 17 residues.

At least ten counts were recorded for this clonotype. The J gene is TRBJ2-7, the V gene TRBV6-5; 10 bases are shared with TRBD1. V was pared by 1 base and J by 4 bases, with 1 base of the junction left unmatched. This CDR3 contains 14 residues. Germline lookup yields CDR1 MNHEY and CDR2 SVGAGI. CDR3 in DNA: TGTGCCAGCAGTTACTTGGGACAGGGGTACGAGCAGTACTTC. Translation: CASSYLGQGYEQYF.

This clonotype showed up many times. The chain joins TRBV5-1 to TRBJ2-3; D gene uncertain. From germline, CDR1 is SGHRS and CDR2 YFSETQ. Trimming stripped 0 bases from V and 2 bases from J, with 10 bases between. The CDR3 length is 15 residues. CDR3 protein: CASSLVKGSTDTQYF. CDR3 in DNA: TGCGCCAGCAGCTTGGTAAAGGGATCCACAGATACGCAGTATTTT.

This clonotype was detected many times. V usage is TRBV29-1 and J usage is TRBJ2-3, with D perhaps assigned TRBD1 or TRBD2 (5 bases each). In germline, CDR1 is SQVTM, CDR2 ANQGSEA. This CDR3 has 13 amino acids. This chain's CDR3 is CSIRHRGPDTQYF. The CDR3 nucleotides read TGCAGTATTCGCCACCGGGGCCCCGATACGCAGTATTTT.

This clonotype was observed at least ten times. The V gene is TRBV5-4, the J gene TRBJ2-5; 8 bases are shared with TRBD2. This CDR3 is 14 amino acids long. CDR1 is SGHNT, CDR2 YYREEE, per germline (reference sequence). The junction had 8 bases not matched to a gene; V was cut back by 6 bases and J by 4 bases. The CDR3 coding sequence is TGTGCCAGCACCCAAGCGGGAGACGGAGAGACCCAGTACTTC. Translation: CASTQAGDGETQYF.

This clonotype showed up many times. Here the CDR3 DNA reads TGTGCCAGCTCCGACATGGACAGGGCAAATCATCAGCCCCAGCATTTT. This gives the protein CASSDMDRANHQPQHF. The gene calls are TRBV6-1 and TRBJ1-5; 8 bases are shared with TRBD1. The V gene end was trimmed by 8 bases and the J gene end by 5 bases; junction bases not matched to a gene: 14. Germline V gene data show CDR1 as MNHNS and CDR2 as SASEGT. This CDR3 has 16 residues.

This clonotype was found many times. V usage is TRBV29-1 and J usage is TRBJ1-1; possible D gene TRBD1, 5 bases. There are 12 residues in the CDR3. Germline values: CDR1 SQVTM, CDR2 ANQGSEA. Trimming removed 7 bases from V and 5 bases from J, with 14 bases in between. For the CDR3, the DNA is TGCAGCGCCACTGGGGGAGGAACTGAAGCTTTCTTT. Amino acids: CSATGGGTEAFF.

This clonotype was counted many times. This chain uses TRBV7-2 with TRBJ2-4; no firm D call. The V and J ends lost 5 bases and 7 bases respectively, with 9 bases between them. The CDR3 runs to 12 residues. CDR1 is SGHTA, CDR2 FQGNSA, per germline. The CDR3 loop reads CASSRSHNIQYF. The CDR3 bases are TGTGCCAGCAGCCGGAGTCATAACATTCAGTACTTC.

This clonotype was seen at least ten times. The chain combines TRBV6-2 or TRBV6-3 with TRBJ2-3, with D unresolved. CDR3 length equals 12 residues. Germline V lookup: CDR1 MNHEY, CDR2 SVGEGT. Trimming cost V 6 bases and J 2 bases, with 6 bases left between them. CDR3 region: CASRESTDTQYF. The DNA of the CDR3 is TGTGCCAGCAGAGAGTCCACAGATACGCAGTATTTT.

In this sample, this clonotype turned up many times. DNA for the CDR3: TGCAGCGTTGCGGACAGGGCGAATCAGCCCCAGCATTTT. Its protein product is CSVADRANQPQHF. The chain employs TRBV29-1 and TRBJ1-5; 8 positions agree with TRBD1. The V and J ends lost 4 bases and 4 bases, in that order; junction bases with no gene match: 3. This CDR3 spans 13 amino acids. The V gene's germline CDR1 is SQVTM and CDR2 ANQGSEA.

This clonotype was found many times. The rearrangement joins TRBV6-5 to TRBJ1-4; D gene unclear. V was trimmed by 6 bases and J by 8 bases, leaving 7 bases between them. Germline lookup yields CDR1 MNHEY and CDR2 SVGAGI. The CDR3 is made up of 11 amino acids. The CDR3 loop reads CASSSHEKLFF. The CDR3 coding sequence is TGTGCCAGCAGCTCGCACGAAAAACTGTTTTTT.

The table lists this clonotype with many counts. The chain recombines TRBV19 with TRBJ1-2, with 7 bases fitting TRBD1. Germline CDR1 and CDR2: LNHDA and SQIVND (reference sequence). The trim removed 7 bases at V and 10 bases at J, leaving 12 bases unmatched. This CDR3 has 13 amino acids. CDR3 sequence reads: CASTRGLGQLYTF. The CDR3 region has the DNA TGTGCCAGTACGAGGGGCCTGGGACAGCTCTACACCTTC.